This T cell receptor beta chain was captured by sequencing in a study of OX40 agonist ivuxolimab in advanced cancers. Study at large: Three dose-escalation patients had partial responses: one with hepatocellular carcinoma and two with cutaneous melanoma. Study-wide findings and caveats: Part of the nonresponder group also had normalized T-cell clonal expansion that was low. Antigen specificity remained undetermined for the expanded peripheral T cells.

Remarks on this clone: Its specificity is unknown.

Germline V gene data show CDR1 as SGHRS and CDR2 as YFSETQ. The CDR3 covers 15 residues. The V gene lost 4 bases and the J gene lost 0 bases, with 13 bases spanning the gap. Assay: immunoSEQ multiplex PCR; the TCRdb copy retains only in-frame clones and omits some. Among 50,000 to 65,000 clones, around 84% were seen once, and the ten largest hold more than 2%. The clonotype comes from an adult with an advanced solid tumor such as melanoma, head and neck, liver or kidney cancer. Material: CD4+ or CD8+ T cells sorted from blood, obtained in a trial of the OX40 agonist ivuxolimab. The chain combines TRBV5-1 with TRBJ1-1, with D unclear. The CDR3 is CASSLEVTLNTEAFF. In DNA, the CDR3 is TGCGCCAGCAGCCTCGAAGTGACATTGAACACTGAAGCTTTCTTT.